The T cell receptor beta chain described here comes from a study of T cell responses to AZD1222 COVID-19 vaccine. Study-wide results and limits: The study found Spike-specific TCR breadth and depth rose after two AZD1222 doses. The donor cohort was predominantly white British with a female majority, and clonal diversity may have been underestimated. It was only after the peak T cell response that any repertoires were sampled.

CDR3 length: 15 amino acids. V lost 0 bases, J lost 4 bases, and 13 bases lay in between. Germline values: CDR1 SGHNT, CDR2 YYREEE (reference sequence). Data came from immunoSEQ multiplex PCR; TCRdb stores just in-frame clones and leaves some out. Here the sample spans about 54,000 clones, approximately 88% being singletons. In regard to this clone: Its antigen is unidentified.

Sequenced here: peripheral blood, sampled 28 days after the second AZD1222 dose. The clonotype comes from an adult who received the AZD1222 COVID-19 vaccine. The gene calls are TRBV5-4 and TRBJ1-2, with D maybe TRBD1 (5 bases). CDR3 sequence reads: CASSLAGDLGYGYTF. In nucleotides, the CDR3 is TGTGCCAGCAGCTTGGCGGGGGACTTGGGCTATGGCTACACCTTC.